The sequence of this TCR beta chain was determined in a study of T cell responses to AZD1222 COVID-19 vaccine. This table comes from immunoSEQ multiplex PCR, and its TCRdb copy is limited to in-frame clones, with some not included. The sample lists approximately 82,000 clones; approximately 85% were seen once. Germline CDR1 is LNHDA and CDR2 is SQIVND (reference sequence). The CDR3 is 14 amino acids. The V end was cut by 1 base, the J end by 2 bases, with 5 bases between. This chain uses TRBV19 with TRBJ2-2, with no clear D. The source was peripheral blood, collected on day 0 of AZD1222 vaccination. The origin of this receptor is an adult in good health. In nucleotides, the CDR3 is TGTGCCAGTAGTATAGTGGAAAACACCGGGGAGCTGTTTTTT. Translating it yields CASSIVENTGELFF.